Below, one TCR beta chain is given with its context. The data were taken from a study of blood T cell repertoires in COVID-19. The protocol was immunoSEQ multiplex PCR, while the TCRdb copy is restricted to in-frame clones and leaves out a portion. The profile covers approximately 140,000 clones, with 70% to 85% appearing a single time and approximately 3.6% taken by the ten largest. CDR1 is ENHRY, CDR2 SYGVKD, per germline. The CDR3 runs to 13 residues. The ends were cut back, 3 bases at V and 3 bases at J, with 8 bases in the middle. This receptor was taken from a man aged 60 to 75 with acute or convalescent COVID-19. This rearrangement joins TRBV10-3 to TRBJ1-2; D perhaps matches TRBD1 (5 bases). Sequencing was done on a sample of peripheral blood. In DNA, the CDR3 is TGTGCCATCAGTGAATCACAGGACTATGGCTACACCTTC. Its translation: CAISESQDYGYTF.